This T cell receptor beta chain was captured in a study of blood T cell repertoires in COVID-19. For the study at large: Sites in the United States, Italy and Spain provided acute and convalescent COVID-19 samples.

Germline CDR1 MNHEY, CDR2 SVGAGI. Trimming cost V 6 bases and J 6 bases, with 11 bases left between them. This CDR3 has 12 residues. In the authors' methods: Reference gene primer amplification gave nucleated cell count estimates. Libraries were prepared by immunoSEQ multiplex PCR; TCRdb keeps only in-frame clonotypes and omits some of them. From that table come the V and J calls and clone size; the DNA was used to work out D and trimming. The data show approximately 150,000 clones, roughly 90% seen once. This receptor was obtained from a man aged 55-75 years with active or convalescent COVID-19. The V and J genes are TRBV6-5 and TRBJ1-2, with unresolved D. Source material: peripheral blood. In DNA, the CDR3 is TGTGCCAGCAGCCTTGTGAGGCATGGCTACACCTTC. This translates into CASSLVRHGYTF.